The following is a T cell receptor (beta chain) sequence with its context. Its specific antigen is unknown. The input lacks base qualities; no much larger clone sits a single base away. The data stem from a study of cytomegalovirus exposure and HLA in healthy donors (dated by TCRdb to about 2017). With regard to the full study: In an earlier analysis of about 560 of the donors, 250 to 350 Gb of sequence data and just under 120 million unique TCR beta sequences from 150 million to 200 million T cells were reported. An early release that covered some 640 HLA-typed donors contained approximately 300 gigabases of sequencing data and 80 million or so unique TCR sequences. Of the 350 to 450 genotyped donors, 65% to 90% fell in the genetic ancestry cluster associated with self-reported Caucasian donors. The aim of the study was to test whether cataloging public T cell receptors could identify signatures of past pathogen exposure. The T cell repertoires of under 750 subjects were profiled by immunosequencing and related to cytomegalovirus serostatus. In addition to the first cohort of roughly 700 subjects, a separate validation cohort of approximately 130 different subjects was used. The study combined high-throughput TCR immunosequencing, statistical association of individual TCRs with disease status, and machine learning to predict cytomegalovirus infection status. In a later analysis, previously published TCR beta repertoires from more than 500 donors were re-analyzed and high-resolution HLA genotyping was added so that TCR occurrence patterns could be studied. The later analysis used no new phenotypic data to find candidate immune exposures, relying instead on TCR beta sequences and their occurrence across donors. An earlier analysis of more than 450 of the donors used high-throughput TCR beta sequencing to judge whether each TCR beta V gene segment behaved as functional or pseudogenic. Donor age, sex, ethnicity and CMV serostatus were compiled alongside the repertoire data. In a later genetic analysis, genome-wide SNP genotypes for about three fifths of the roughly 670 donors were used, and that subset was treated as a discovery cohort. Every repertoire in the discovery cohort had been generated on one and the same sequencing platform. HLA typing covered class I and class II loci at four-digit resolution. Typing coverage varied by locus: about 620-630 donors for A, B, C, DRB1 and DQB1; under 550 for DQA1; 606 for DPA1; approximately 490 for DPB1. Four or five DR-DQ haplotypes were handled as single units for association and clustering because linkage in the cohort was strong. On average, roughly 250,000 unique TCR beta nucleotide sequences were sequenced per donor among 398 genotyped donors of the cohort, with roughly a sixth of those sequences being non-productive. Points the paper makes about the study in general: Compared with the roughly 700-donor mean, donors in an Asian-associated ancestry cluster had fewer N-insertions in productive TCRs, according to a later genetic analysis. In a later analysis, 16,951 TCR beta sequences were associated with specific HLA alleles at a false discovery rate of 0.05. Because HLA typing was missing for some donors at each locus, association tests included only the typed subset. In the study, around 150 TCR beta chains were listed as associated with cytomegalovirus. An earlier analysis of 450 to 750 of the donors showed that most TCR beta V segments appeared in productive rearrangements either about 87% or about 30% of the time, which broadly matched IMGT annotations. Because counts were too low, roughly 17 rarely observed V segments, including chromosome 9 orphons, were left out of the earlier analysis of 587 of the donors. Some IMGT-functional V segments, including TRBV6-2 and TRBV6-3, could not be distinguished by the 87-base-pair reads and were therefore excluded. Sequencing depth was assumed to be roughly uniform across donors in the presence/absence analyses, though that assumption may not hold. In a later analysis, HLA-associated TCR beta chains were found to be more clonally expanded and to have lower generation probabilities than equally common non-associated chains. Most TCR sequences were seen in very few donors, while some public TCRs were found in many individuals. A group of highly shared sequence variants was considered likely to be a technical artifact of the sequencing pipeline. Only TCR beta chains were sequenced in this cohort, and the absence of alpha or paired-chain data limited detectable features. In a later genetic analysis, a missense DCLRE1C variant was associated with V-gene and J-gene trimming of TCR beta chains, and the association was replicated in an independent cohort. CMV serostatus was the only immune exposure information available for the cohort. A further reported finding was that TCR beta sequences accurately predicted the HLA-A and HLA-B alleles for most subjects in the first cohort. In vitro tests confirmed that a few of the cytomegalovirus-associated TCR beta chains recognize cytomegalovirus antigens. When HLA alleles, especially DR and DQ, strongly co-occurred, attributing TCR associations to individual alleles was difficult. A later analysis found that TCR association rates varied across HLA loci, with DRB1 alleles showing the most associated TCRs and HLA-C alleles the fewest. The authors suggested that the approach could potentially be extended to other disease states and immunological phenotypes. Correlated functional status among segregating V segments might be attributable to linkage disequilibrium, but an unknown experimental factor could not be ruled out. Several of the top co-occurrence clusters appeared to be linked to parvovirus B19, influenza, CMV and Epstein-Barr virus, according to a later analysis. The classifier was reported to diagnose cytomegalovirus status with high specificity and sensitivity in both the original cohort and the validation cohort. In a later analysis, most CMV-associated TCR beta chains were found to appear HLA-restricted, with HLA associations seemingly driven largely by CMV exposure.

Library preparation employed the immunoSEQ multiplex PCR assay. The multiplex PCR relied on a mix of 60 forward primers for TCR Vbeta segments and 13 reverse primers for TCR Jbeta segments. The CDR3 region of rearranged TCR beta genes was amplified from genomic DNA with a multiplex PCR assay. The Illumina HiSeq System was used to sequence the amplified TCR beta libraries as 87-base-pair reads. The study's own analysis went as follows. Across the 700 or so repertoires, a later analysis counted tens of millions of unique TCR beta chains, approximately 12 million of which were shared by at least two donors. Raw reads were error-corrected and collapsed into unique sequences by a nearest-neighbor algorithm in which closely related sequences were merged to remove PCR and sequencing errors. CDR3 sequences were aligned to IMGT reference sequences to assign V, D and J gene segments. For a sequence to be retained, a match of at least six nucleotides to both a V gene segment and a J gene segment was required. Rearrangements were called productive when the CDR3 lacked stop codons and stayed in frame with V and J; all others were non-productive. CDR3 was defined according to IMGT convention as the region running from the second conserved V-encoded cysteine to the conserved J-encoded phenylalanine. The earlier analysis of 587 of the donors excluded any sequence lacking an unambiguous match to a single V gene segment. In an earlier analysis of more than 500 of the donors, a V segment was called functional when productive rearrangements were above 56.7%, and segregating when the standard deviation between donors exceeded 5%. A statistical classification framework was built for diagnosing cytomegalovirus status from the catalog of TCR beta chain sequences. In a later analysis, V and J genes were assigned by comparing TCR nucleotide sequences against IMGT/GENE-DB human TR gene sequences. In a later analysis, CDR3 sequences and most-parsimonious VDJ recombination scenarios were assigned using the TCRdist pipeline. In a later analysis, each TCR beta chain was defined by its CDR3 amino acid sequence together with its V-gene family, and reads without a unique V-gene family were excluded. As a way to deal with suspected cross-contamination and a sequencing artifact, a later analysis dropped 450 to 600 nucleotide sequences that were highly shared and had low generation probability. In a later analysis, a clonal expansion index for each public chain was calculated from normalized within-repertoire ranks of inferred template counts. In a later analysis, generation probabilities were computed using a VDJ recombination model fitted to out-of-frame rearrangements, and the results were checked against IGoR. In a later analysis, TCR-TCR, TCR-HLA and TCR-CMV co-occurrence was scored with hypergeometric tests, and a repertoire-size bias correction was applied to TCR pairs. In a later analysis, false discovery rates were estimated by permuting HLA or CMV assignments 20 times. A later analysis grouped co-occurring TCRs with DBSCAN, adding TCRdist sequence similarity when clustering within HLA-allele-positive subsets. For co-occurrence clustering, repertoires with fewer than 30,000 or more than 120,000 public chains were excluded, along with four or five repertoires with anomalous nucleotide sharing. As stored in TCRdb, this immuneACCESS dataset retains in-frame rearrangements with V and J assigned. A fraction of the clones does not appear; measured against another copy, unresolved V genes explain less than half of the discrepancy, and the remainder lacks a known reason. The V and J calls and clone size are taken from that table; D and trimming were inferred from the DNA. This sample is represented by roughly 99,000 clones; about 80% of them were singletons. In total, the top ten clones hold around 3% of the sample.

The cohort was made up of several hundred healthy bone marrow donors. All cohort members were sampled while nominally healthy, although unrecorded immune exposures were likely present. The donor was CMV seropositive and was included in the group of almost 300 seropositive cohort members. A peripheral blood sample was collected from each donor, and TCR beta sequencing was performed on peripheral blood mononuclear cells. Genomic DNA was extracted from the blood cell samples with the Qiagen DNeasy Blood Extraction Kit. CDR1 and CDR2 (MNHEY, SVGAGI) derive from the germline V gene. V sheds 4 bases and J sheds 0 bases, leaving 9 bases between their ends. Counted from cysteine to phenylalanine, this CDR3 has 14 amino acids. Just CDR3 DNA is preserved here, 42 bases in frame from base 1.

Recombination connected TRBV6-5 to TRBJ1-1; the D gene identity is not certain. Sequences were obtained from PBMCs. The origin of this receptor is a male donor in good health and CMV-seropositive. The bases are TGTGCCAGCAGTTCGAACAGTTTGAACACTGAAGCTTTCTTT. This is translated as CASSSNSLNTEAFF.